These 15 T cell receptor beta chains share one sample of origin, sequenced in a study of T cells in Graves' hyperthyroidism and ophthalmopathy. The TCR beta CDR3 regions underwent amplification using RNA transcripts as the source. Initially, a first-round RT-PCR of the TCR CDR3 employed the HTBI primer set. TCRdb analysed the multiplex PCR reads with MiXCR anew, one entry per CDR3 protein. The sample shows around 380,000 distinct CDR3 sequences, approximately 12% of them seen only once. Material: blood. These receptors originate from a man between 25 and 39 years old with Graves' hyperthyroidism that later progressed to Graves' ophthalmopathy.

The rearrangement uses TRBV12-5 and TRBJ2-5, with TRBD1 matching over 7 bases. This CDR3 has 15 amino acids. Germline CDR1 and CDR2: LGHNT and FRNRAP. J lost 2 bases, V lost 3 bases, and 6 bases had no gene match. This chain's CDR3 is CASGLPQGQQETQYF. In DNA form, the CDR3 reads TGTGCTAGTGGTTTACCACAGGGACAGCAAGAGACCCAGTACTTC.

This clonotype was seen many times. The chain is built from TRBV11-2 and TRBJ1-4, with D possibly TRBD1 on 5 matching bases. Trimming pared 6 bases from V and 0 bases from J, leaving 11 bases between. The germline V gene encodes CDR1 SGHAT and CDR2 FQNNGV. This CDR3 is 15 amino acids long. Here the CDR3 reads CASSYLGATNEKLFF. DNA of the CDR3: TGTGCCAGCAGTTACTTGGGGGCAACTAATGAAAAACTGTTTTTT.

This clonotype was seen more than once but under ten times. This chain joins TRBV4-2 and TRBJ1-1, with D hard to call. CDR3 length: 15 residues. CDR1 is LGHNA and CDR2 is YNFKEQ in the germline V gene. Trimming pared 0 bases from V and 4 bases from J, leaving 12 bases between. The CDR3 loop reads CASSQERVSSTEAFF. The CDR3 DNA reads TGTGCCAGCAGCCAAGAAAGGGTTTCAAGCACTGAAGCTTTCTTT.

This clonotype was seen at least ten times. This chain connects TRBV5-1 to TRBJ1-1; TRBD1 agrees at 7 bases. This CDR3 contains 14 residues. Germline trimming cut 4 bases from V and 1 base from J; bases unmatched to any gene: 4. Germline CDR1 and CDR2: SGHRS and YFSETQ. The CDR3 DNA reads TGCGCCAGCAGCCAGGACAGGACGAACACTGAAGCTTTCTTT. As protein: CASSQDRTNTEAFF.

This clonotype was counted only a few times. V is TRBV12-3 or TRBV12-4 and J is TRBJ2-4; 7 nucleotides agree with TRBD1. V shed 6 bases, J shed 2 bases, and the junction held 10 bases outside the gene matches. The CDR3 spans 16 residues. CDR3 region: CASRPGTVNTKNIQYF. The CDR3 region has the DNA TGTGCCAGCAGGCCTGGGACAGTCAATACCAAAAACATTCAGTACTTC.

This clonotype was observed at least ten times. The gene calls are TRBV28 and TRBJ2-7, with TRBD2 identical over 9 bases. The V gene end was trimmed by 1 base and the J gene end by 2 bases; junction bases not matched to a gene: 0. This CDR3 has 14 amino acids. Germline CDR1 and CDR2: MDHEN and SYDVKM. The CDR3 coding sequence is TGTGCCAGCAGTTTATTAGCGGGGGCCTACGAGCAGTACTTC. Its protein product is CASSLLAGAYEQYF.

As regards this clonotype: A much larger clone lies one base from this, so it may be a read error. The chain couples TRBV7-9 to TRBJ2-5; no clear D. The germline CDR1 and CDR2 sequences are SEHNR and FQNEAQ (reference sequence). V gave up 1 base and J gave up 0 bases, with 6 bases separating them. The CDR3 extends over 14 amino acids. CDR3 sequence reads: CASSLGLHQETQYF. DNA for the CDR3: TGTGCCAGCAGCTTAGGACTCCACCAAGAGACCCAGTACTTC.

This clonotype has at least ten counts. The chain recombines TRBV13 with TRBJ2-7; D unclear. The CDR3 spans 10 residues. The germline gives CDR1 PRHDT, CDR2 FYEKMQ (reference sequence). V dropped 5 bases and J dropped 4 bases, with 3 bases sitting between them. This CDR3 reads CASSQYEQYF. As DNA, the CDR3 is TGTGCCAGCAGCCAGTACGAGCAGTACTTC.

This clonotype was picked up a small number of times. The chain is built from TRBV20-1 and TRBJ2-7; no firm D call. Germline V CDR1 and CDR2: DFQATT, SNEGSKA (reference sequence). Trimming left V 6 bases short and J 0 bases short, with 15 bases between. The CDR3 runs 14 residues. The CDR3 is CSAADGGASYEQYF. The CDR3 coding sequence is TGCAGTGCGGCGGACGGTGGTGCCTCCTACGAGCAGTACTTC.

This clonotype showed up many times. The V gene is TRBV3-1, the J gene TRBJ1-5, with D possibly TRBD1 on 6 matching bases. Germline CDR1 and CDR2: LGHDT and YNNKEL (reference sequence). Trimming removed 5 bases from V and 4 bases from J, with 15 bases in between. This CDR3 region has 15 residues. CDR3 nucleotides: TGTGCCAGCAGCGAAGGGACACTTGCTAATCAGCCCCAGCATTTT. The encoded protein is CASSEGTLANQPQHF.

This clonotype was detected many times. This rearrangement joins TRBV7-8 to TRBJ1-4, with 8 bases that match TRBD1. From germline, CDR1 is SGHVS and CDR2 FQNEAQ. V shed 4 bases and J 6 bases; nucleotides not matched to a gene: 10. The CDR3 consists of 16 residues. In DNA, the CDR3 is TGTGCCAGCAGCTGGGGTGCAGGGGGCAGCGATGAAAAACTGTTTTTT. Translated: CASSWGAGGSDEKLFF.

The table lists this clonotype with many counts. The chain links TRBV6-1 to TRBJ2-1, with D uncertain. From germline, CDR1 is MNHNS and CDR2 SASEGT. The CDR3 spans 14 residues. The CDR3 sequence: CALAWGREYNEQFF. The CDR3 DNA follows: TGTGCTTTAGCATGGGGTAGAGAATACAATGAGCAGTTCTTC.

A word on this clonotype: Possible read error: a much larger clone is one base away. The V call is TRBV11-3, the J call TRBJ1-3; D is undetermined. This CDR3 has 15 amino acids. V was shortened by 2 bases and J by 0 bases, with 8 bases between the two germline ends. Germline V gene data show CDR1 as SGHNT and CDR2 as YENEEA. CDR3 region: CASSLTLLSGNTIYF. The CDR3 DNA follows: TGTGCCAGCAGCTTAACACTACTCTCTGGAAACACCATATATTTT.

This clonotype was seen a handful of times. The CDR3 region is CASSLGHRLFNYGYTF. The CDR3 DNA follows: TGTGCCAGCAGCTTAGGTCACAGGCTCTTTAACTATGGCTACACCTTC. The chain employs TRBV7-8 and TRBJ1-2; the D gene is possibly TRBD1 (5 bases). The length of the CDR3 is 16 residues. V was cut by 1 base and J by 1 base, with 13 bases left in between. CDR1 SGHVS and CDR2 FQNEAQ come from the germline V gene.

Ten or more counts support this clonotype. The chain carries TRBV2 and TRBJ1-1; possibly TRBD1 for D (5 bases). Germline CDR1 and CDR2: SNHLY and FYNNEI. This CDR3 is built from 12 residues. V was cut by 3 bases and J by 7 bases, with 9 bases left in between. The DNA of the CDR3 is TGTGCCAGCAGTGATAGAGGGGTTGAAGCTTTCTTT. Protein sequence: CASSDRGVEAFF.